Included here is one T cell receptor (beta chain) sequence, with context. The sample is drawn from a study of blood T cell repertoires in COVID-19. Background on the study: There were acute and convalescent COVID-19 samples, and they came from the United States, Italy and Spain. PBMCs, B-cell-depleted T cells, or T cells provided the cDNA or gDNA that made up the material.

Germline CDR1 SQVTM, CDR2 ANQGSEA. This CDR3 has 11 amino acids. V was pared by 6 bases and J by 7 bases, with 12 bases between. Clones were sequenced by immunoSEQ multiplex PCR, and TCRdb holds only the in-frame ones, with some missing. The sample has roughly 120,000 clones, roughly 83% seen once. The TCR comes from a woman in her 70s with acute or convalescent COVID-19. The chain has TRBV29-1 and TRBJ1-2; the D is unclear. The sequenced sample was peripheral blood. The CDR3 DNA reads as TGCAGCGTCCGCTTCTCGGGTGGCTACACCTTC. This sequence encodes CSVRFSGGYTF.